These T cell receptor beta chains were read from a single sample in a study of patients and donors after allogeneic stem cell transplantation. TCRdb called the RT-PCR reads again in MiXCR, with one record for every CDR3 protein. The table shows about 960,000 distinct CDR3 sequences, with about 20% occurring only once. The source material was blood, either unsorted or a sorted T cell fraction (not recorded which). These receptors were collected from a human donor who was either an allogeneic HSCT recipient or a stem cell or donor lymphocyte infusion donor (not recorded which). It is not recorded whose cells these are; they may come from a transplant donor. The CDR3 runs from the conserved cysteine through the conserved F or W. Each record gives: D gene, clone size, V gene, J gene, CDR3 DNA, CDR3 protein. D genes are given only for firm matches. A row's size may be missing; if present it is once, few, many or a size class.

TRBD1,many,TRBV12-3/TRBV12-4,TRBJ1-2,TGTGCCAGCAGTTCCGACAGGGAGTATGGCTACACCTTC,CASSSDREYGYTF
-,-,TRBV5-1,TRBJ2-1,TGCGCCAGCAGCCCCCCCGGCCGAGAGGTGAGCAATGAGCAGTTCTTC,CASSPPGREVSNEQFF
TRBD2,-,TRBV27,TRBJ2-7,TGTGCCAGCAGTTCCGGACTAGCGGGAGGGAACTACGAGCAGTACTTC,CASSSGLAGGNYEQYF
TRBD2,-,TRBV20-1,TRBJ2-5,TGCAGTGCACAAGGCCTAGCGGGAGAGGGGAAGACCCAGTACTTC,CSAQGLAGEGKTQYF
-,-,TRBV20-1,TRBJ1-5,TGCAGTGCTAGACGTGGGGGAGCTTATAGCAATCAGCCCCAGCATTTT,CSARRGGAYSNQPQHF
TRBD1,few,TRBV12-3/TRBV12-4,TRBJ1-1,TGTGCCAGCAGTTTTGCAGGGGGCATGAACACTGAAGCTTTCTTT,CASSFAGGMNTEAFF
-,-,TRBV28,TRBJ2-7,TGTGCCAGCAGTTTATGGTGGGGCTCCCACGGGGAGCAGTACTTC,CASSLWWGSHGEQYF
-,-,TRBV7-9,TRBJ2-5,TGTGCCAGCAGCTGCCAGGGCGATAGGGAGACCCAGTACTTC,CASSCQGDRETQYF
TRBD1,few,TRBV2,TRBJ1-2,TGTGCCAGCACAGGGGGCTCTAACTATGGCTACACCTTC,CASTGGSNYGYTF
TRBD1,many,TRBV12-3/TRBV12-4,TRBJ1-2,TGTGCCAGCAGCTCGTGGACAGGGGCGGAGGGTGGCTACACCTTC,CASSSWTGAEGGYTF
-,few,TRBV18,TRBJ2-7,TGTGCCAGCTCACCACCTGTCGGCGAGCAGTACTTC,CASSPPVGEQYF
-,-,TRBV7-2,TRBJ1-2,TGTGCCAGCAGCCTCTCCCAGAGGGACTATGGCTACACCTTC,CASSLSQRDYGYTF
-,-,TRBV30,TRBJ1-1,TGTGCCTGGAGGGGCTTCAAGGCAATGAACACTGAAGCTTTCTTT,CAWRGFKAMNTEAFF
-,few,TRBV5-8,TRBJ2-4,TGTGCCAGCAGCTCGCCGGGACTCCAGAACATTCAGTACTTC,CASSSPGLQNIQYF
-,few,TRBV7-2,TRBJ1-1,TGTGCCAGCAGGGGGGGAGGCATCTTGGGAGCTTTCTTT,CASRGGGILGAFF
TRBD1,few,TRBV16,TRBJ1-1,TGTGCCAGCAGCCGCAGGGGGCTAAGGACTGAAGCTTTCTTT,CASSRRGLRTEAFF
-,few,TRBV28,TRBJ2-7,TGTGCCAGCAGTGTCCACAGGGTGGGTTACGAGCAGTACTTC,CASSVHRVGYEQYF
TRBD1,-,TRBV20-1,TRBJ2-7,TGCAGTGCTAGAGTACAGGGGGCCTCCGAGCAGTACTTC,CSARVQGASEQYF
-,-,TRBV4-3,TRBJ2-1,TGCGCCAGCAGCCAAGTGGACAGTTCCATCTCCTACAATGAGCAGTTCTTC,CASSQVDSSISYNEQFF
TRBD1,many,TRBV4-2,TRBJ1-1,TGTGCCAGCAGCCAAGAATTCAGGGGGCCGAACACTGAAGCTTTCTTT,CASSQEFRGPNTEAFF
-,few,TRBV20-1,TRBJ1-2,TGCAGTACCCTAGGGCCGCCGATGTATGGCTACACCTTC,CSTLGPPMYGYTF
-,-,TRBV7-9,TRBJ2-3,TGTGCCAGCAGTATCACCTTAAACTACTCAAGCACAGATACGCAGTATTTT,CASSITLNYSSTDTQYF
TRBD1,-,TRBV5-1,TRBJ1-6,TGCGCCAGCAGCTTGACAGGGGCAGATAATTCACCCCTCCACTTT,CASSLTGADNSPLHF
TRBD2,-,TRBV29-1,TRBJ2-3,TGCAGCGGCGCGGGAACTAGCGGGAGACCAGATACGCAGTATTTT,CSGAGTSGRPDTQYF
-,few,TRBV7-6,TRBJ2-3,TGTGCCAGCAGCTTAGTGGATTATGCAGATACGCAGTATTTT,CASSLVDYADTQYF
-,-,TRBV19,TRBJ1-1,TGTGCCAGTTCCCTAGGGTGGGGAGAGAACACTGAAGCTTTCTTT,CASSLGWGENTEAFF
-,-,TRBV12-3/TRBV12-4,TRBJ1-1,TGTGCCAGCAGTGTCCGGGGGTACACTGAAGCTTTCTTT,CASSVRGYTEAFF
TRBD1,many,TRBV5-1,TRBJ2-5,TGCGCCAGCAGCTCCGGGGACAGGGCTCAAGAGACCCAGTACTTC,CASSSGDRAQETQYF
TRBD1,few,TRBV7-9,TRBJ1-4,TGTGCCAGCAGCCTGACAGGGTTTGATGAAAAACTGTTTTTT,CASSLTGFDEKLFF
-,-,TRBV6-1,TRBJ1-3,TGTGCCAGCAGTCCTCTGCGGGTCCCTGGAAACACCATATATTTT,CASSPLRVPGNTIYF
-,-,TRBV11-2,TRBJ1-2,TGTGCCAGCAGCCCCCCCGGCCGGCATGGCTACACCTTC,CASSPPGRHGYTF
TRBD2,-,TRBV20-1,TRBJ2-1,TGCAGTGCGGCCCGGATAGCGGGAGTTGGGAATGAGCAGTTCTTC,CSAARIAGVGNEQFF